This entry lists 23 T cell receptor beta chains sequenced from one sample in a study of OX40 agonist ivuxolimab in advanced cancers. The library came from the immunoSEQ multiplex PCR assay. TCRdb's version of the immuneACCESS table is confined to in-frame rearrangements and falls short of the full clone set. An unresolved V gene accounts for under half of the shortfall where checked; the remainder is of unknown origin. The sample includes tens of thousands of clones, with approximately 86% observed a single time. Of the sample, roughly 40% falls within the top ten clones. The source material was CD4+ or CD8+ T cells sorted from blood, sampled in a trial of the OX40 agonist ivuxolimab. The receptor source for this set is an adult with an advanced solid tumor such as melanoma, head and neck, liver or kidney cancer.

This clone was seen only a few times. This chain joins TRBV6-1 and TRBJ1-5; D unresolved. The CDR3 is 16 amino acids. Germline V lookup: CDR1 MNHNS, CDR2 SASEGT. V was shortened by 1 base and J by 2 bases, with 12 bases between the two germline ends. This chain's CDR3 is CASSEGPGERNQPQHF. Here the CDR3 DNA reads TGTGCCAGCAGTGAAGGGCCCGGGGAGCGCAATCAGCCCCAGCATTTT.

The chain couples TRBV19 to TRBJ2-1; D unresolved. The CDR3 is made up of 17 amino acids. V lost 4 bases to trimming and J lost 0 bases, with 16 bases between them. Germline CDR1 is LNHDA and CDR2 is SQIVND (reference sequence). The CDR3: CASSTPGSLSSYNEQFF. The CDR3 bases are TGTGCCAGTAGTACCCCAGGCTCCCTCAGCTCCTACAATGAGCAGTTCTTC.

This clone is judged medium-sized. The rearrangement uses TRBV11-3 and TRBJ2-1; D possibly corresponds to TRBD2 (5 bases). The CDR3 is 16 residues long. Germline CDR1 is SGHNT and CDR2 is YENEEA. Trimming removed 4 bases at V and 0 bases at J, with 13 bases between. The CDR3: CASSSRELGSYNEQFF. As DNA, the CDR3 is TGTGCCAGCAGCTCAAGGGAGTTGGGCTCCTACAATGAGCAGTTCTTC.

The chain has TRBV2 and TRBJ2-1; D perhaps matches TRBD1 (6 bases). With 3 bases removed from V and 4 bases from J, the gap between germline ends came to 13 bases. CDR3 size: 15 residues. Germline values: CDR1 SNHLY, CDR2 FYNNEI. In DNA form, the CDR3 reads TGTGCCAGCAGTGAGGGCACAGGGCCTTACAATGAGCAGTTCTTC. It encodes CASSEGTGPYNEQFF.

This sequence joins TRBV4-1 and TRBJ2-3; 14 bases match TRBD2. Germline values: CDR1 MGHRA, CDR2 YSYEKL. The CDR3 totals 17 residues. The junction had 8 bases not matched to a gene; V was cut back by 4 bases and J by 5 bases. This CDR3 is CASSPGTSGSGKDTQYF. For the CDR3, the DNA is TGCGCCAGCAGCCCGGGGACTAGCGGGAGTGGTAAAGATACGCAGTATTTT.

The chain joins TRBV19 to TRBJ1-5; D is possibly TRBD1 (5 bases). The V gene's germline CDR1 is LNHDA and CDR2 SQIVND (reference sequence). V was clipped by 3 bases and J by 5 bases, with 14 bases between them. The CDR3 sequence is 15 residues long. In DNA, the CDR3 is TGTGCCAGTAGTATGGAAATCCAGGGTTATCAGCCCCAGCATTTT. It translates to CASSMEIQGYQPQHF.

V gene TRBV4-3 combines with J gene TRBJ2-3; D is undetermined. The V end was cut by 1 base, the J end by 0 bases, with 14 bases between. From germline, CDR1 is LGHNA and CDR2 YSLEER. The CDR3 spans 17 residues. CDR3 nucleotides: TGCGCCAGCAGCCAAGTTTGGCTGGTTCTTAGCACAGATACGCAGTATTTT. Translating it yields CASSQVWLVLSTDTQYF.

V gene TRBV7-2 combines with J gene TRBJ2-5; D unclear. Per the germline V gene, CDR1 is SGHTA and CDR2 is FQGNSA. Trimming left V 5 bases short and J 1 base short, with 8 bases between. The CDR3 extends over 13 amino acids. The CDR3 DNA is TGTGCCAGCAGCCCTATCGGCCAAGAGACCCAGTACTTC. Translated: CASSPIGQETQYF.

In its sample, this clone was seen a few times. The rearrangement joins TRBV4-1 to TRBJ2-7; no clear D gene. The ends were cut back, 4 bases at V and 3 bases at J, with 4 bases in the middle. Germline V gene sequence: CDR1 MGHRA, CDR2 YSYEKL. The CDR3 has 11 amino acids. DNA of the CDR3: TGCGCCAGCAGCCTTTACTACGAGCAGTACTTC. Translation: CASSLYYEQYF.

DNA of the CDR3: TGTGCCAGCAGCCAGGGGGGACAGGGGATTCAGCCCCAGCATTTT. Its translation is CASSQGGQGIQPQHF. V gene TRBV4-2 combines with J gene TRBJ1-5, with 10 bases identical to TRBD1. The germline V gene has CDR1 LGHNA and CDR2 YNFKEQ. The ends lost 3 bases at V and 6 bases at J; junction bases unmatched: 5. There are 15 residues in the CDR3.

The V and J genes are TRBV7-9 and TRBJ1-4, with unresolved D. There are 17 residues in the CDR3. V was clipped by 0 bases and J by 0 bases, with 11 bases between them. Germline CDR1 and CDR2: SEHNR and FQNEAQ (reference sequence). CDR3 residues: CASSLASRHPTNEKLFF. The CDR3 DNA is TGTGCCAGCAGCTTAGCCTCCCGACATCCAACTAATGAAAAACTGTTTTTT.

The CDR3 sequence: CARSLAEEKLFF. The CDR3 DNA follows: TGTGCCAGAAGCTTGGCAGAAGAAAAACTGTTTTTT. The chain is built from TRBV5-3 and TRBJ1-4; no definite D call. TRBV5-3 is labeled an ORF, and its function is uncertain. The CDR3 is made up of 12 amino acids. With 0 bases removed from V and 8 bases from J, the gap between germline ends came to 5 bases.

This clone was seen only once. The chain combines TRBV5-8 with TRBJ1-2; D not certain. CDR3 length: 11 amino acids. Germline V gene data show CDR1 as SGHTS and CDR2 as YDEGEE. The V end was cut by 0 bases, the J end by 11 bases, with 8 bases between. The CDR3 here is CASSLGIFYTF. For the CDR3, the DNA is TGTGCCAGCAGCTTGGGAATCTTTTACACCTTC.

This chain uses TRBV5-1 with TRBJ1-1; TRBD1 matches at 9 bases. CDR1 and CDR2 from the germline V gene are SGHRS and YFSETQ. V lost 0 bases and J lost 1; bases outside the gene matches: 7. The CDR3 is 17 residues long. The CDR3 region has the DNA TGCGCCAGCAGCTTGGTGGGGACAGGGCCAAAGAACACTGAAGCTTTCTTT. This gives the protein CASSLVGTGPKNTEAFF.

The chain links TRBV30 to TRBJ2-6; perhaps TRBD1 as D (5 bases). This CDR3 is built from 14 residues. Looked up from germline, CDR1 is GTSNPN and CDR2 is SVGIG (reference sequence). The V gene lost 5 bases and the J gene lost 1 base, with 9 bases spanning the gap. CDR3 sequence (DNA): TGTGCCTGGGGAAAGGGGTCTGGGGCCAACGTCCTGACTTTC. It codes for CAWGKGSGANVLTF.

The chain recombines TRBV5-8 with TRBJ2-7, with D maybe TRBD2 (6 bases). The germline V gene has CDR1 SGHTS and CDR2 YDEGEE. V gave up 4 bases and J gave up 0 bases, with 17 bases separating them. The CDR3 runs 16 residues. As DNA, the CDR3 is TGTGCCAGCAGCAACGCATATAGCGGCACCTCCTACGAGCAGTACTTC. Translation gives CASSNAYSGTSYEQYF.

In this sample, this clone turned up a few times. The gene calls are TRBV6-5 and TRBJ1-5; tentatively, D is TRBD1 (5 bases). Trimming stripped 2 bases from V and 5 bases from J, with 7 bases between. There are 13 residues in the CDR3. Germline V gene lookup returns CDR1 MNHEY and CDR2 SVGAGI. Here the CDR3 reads CASSYTGDQPQHF. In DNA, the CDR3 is TGTGCCAGCAGTTACACAGGAGATCAGCCCCAGCATTTT.

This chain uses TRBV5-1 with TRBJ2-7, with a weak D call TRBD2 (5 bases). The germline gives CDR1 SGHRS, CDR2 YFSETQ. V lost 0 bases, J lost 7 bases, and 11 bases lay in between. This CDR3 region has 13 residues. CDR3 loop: CASSLGGRDEQYF. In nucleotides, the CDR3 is TGCGCCAGCAGCTTGGGTGGTCGGGATGAGCAGTACTTC.

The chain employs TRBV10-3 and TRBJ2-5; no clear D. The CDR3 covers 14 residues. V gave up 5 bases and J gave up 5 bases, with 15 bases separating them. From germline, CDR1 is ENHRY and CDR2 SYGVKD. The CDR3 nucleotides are TGTGCCATCAGTAAGACTGTAGGTGATGAGACCCAGTACTTC. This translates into CAISKTVGDETQYF.

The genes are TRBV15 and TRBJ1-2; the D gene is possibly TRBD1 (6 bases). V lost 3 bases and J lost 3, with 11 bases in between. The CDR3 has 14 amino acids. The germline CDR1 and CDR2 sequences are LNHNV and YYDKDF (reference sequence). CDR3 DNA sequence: TGTGCCACCAGCAGTGGACGGACAGACTATGGCTACACCTTC. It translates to CATSSGRTDYGYTF.

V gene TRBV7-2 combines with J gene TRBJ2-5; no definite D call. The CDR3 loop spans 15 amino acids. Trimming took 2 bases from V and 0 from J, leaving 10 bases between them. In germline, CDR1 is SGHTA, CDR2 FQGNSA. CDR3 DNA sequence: TGTGCCAGCAGCTTAAAACCTTTGTACCAAGAGACCCAGTACTTC. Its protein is CASSLKPLYQETQYF.

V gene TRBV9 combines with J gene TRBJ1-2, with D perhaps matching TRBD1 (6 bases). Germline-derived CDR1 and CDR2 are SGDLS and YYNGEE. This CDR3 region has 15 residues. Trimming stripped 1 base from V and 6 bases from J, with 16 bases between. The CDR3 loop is CASSVTTSQGDGYTF. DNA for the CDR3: TGTGCCAGCAGCGTAACCACTTCACAGGGAGATGGCTACACCTTC.

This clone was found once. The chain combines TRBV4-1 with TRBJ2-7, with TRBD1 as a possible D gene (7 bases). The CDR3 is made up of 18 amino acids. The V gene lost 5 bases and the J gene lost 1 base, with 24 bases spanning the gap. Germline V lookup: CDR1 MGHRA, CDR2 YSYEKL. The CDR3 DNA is TGCGCCAGCAGCATAGGGCAGGGGGGTGGAAAAGGTTCCTACGAGCAGTACTTC. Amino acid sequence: CASSIGQGGGKGSYEQYF.